This is a list of T cell receptor beta chains from one sample in a study of T-cell reconstitution after alpha-beta-depleted transplantation in children. In TCRdb, the PCR reads were re-called with MiXCR into one record per CDR3 protein. The sample shows approximately 500,000 distinct CDR3 sequences, roughly a tenth of them seen only once. The sample was PBMCs, taken before TCRalphabeta/CD19-depleted stem cell transplant. Receptors were obtained from a child aged 2 to 9 with inherited bone marrow failure, due to receive a stem cell transplant. Each CDR3 is given with its conserved first and last residue. Each record gives: J gene, V gene, clone size, D gene, CDR3 DNA, CDR3 protein. A D gene is named only where the DNA matches it firmly. Where a row states a size, it is once, few, many or the class of an expanded clone; other rows omit it.

j_gene: TRBJ2-7
v_gene: TRBV27
abundance: many
d_gene: .
CDR3nt: TGTGCCAGCACTGGGGGGCTGGGGGAGCAGTACTTC
CDR3aa: CASTGGLGEQYF

j_gene: TRBJ2-1
v_gene: TRBV4-2
abundance: many
d_gene: .
CDR3nt: TGTGCCAGCAGCCGGCACAATGAGCAGTTCTTC
CDR3aa: CASSRHNEQFF

j_gene: TRBJ1-4
v_gene: TRBV6-1
abundance: many
d_gene: .
CDR3nt: TGTGCCAGCCGCCCCGGGACAACGGATGAAAAACTGTTTTTT
CDR3aa: CASRPGTTDEKLFF

j_gene: TRBJ2-3
v_gene: TRBV9
abundance: many
d_gene: .
CDR3nt: TGTGCCAGCAGCGTGGGACAAACCCGCACAGATACGCAGTATTTT
CDR3aa: CASSVGQTRTDTQYF

j_gene: TRBJ2-1
v_gene: TRBV20-1
abundance: .
d_gene: .
CDR3nt: TGCAGTGCTGGGGACTACAATGAGCAGTTCTTC
CDR3aa: CSAGDYNEQFF

j_gene: TRBJ2-7
v_gene: TRBV27
abundance: many
d_gene: TRBD2
CDR3nt: TGTGCCAGCAGCCCTCACGGGGCTAGCGGTACCTACGAGCAGTACTTC
CDR3aa: CASSPHGASGTYEQYF

j_gene: TRBJ1-5
v_gene: TRBV6-2/TRBV6-3
abundance: many
d_gene: .
CDR3nt: TGTGCCAGCAGTTACCGCCCCGGGGGCCAGCCCCAGCATTTT
CDR3aa: CASSYRPGGQPQHF

j_gene: TRBJ1-5
v_gene: TRBV28
abundance: many
d_gene: .
CDR3nt: TGTGCCAGCAGTTCCCCCTGGGATGGTCGGCAGCCCCAGCATTTT
CDR3aa: CASSSPWDGRQPQHF

j_gene: TRBJ2-1
v_gene: TRBV5-5
abundance: many
d_gene: .
CDR3nt: TGTGCCAGCAGTTGGACTTGGGATGAGCAGTTCTTC
CDR3aa: CASSWTWDEQFF

j_gene: TRBJ2-3
v_gene: TRBV30
abundance: few
d_gene: .
CDR3nt: TGTGCCTGGACGAGAGGTGGAAGGGACCCAGATACGCAGTATTTT
CDR3aa: CAWTRGGRDPDTQYF

j_gene: TRBJ2-2
v_gene: TRBV28
abundance: many
d_gene: .
CDR3nt: TGTGCCAGCAGTTTTTTAATGCGACTAGACTCCCCGAACACCGGGGAGCTGTTTTTT
CDR3aa: CASSFLMRLDSPNTGELFF

j_gene: TRBJ1-5
v_gene: TRBV15
abundance: many
d_gene: TRBD1
CDR3nt: TGTGCCACCAGCAGAGGCAGGGGGCCAGGGCAGCCCCAGCATTTT
CDR3aa: CATSRGRGPGQPQHF

j_gene: TRBJ2-1
v_gene: TRBV10-2
abundance: many
d_gene: .
CDR3nt: TGCGCCAGCAGTGAGTCGATCGTTCAGTCTCGCTCCTACAATGAGCAGTTCTTC
CDR3aa: CASSESIVQSRSYNEQFF

j_gene: TRBJ2-1
v_gene: TRBV29-1
abundance: many
d_gene: .
CDR3nt: TGCAGCGTTGAGTGGTGGGGCAATGAGCAGTTCTTC
CDR3aa: CSVEWWGNEQFF

j_gene: TRBJ2-7
v_gene: TRBV21-1
abundance: many
d_gene: .
CDR3nt: TGTGCCAGCAGCAAAGTCAGCGGACTAGCGCGTTCCTACGAGCAGTACTTC
CDR3aa: CASSKVSGLARSYEQYF

j_gene: TRBJ1-2
v_gene: TRBV6-5
abundance: .
d_gene: .
CDR3nt: TGTGCCAGCAGTTACTCGTCAGGTGGAGGCTATGGCTACACCTTC
CDR3aa: CASSYSSGGGYGYTF

j_gene: TRBJ2-1
v_gene: TRBV5-4
abundance: many
d_gene: .
CDR3nt: TGTGCCAGCAGCTTGGAGGAGAGCTCCTACAATGAGCAGTTCTTC
CDR3aa: CASSLEESSYNEQFF

j_gene: TRBJ2-3
v_gene: TRBV4-3
abundance: few
d_gene: TRBD2
CDR3nt: TGCGCCAGCAGCCAAGCCCGGGGGGGGGATACGCAGTATTTT
CDR3aa: CASSQARGGDTQYF

j_gene: TRBJ2-1
v_gene: TRBV27
abundance: .
d_gene: TRBD2
CDR3nt: TGTGCCAGCAGTTTTAAGCGGGAGCTCTATGAGCAGTTCTTC
CDR3aa: CASSFKRELYEQFF

j_gene: TRBJ2-7
v_gene: TRBV7-9
abundance: many
d_gene: .
CDR3nt: TGTGCCAGCAGCTTCGGACAGACCTACGAGCAGTACTTC
CDR3aa: CASSFGQTYEQYF

j_gene: TRBJ2-1
v_gene: TRBV12-3/TRBV12-4
abundance: many
d_gene: .
CDR3nt: TGTGCCAGCTTATATAGGAGCGCTGAGCAGTTCTTC
CDR3aa: CASLYRSAEQFF

j_gene: TRBJ1-1
v_gene: TRBV2
abundance: many
d_gene: TRBD1
CDR3nt: TGTGCCAGCAGTCTATCCCGGGACAGGCAAGCTTTCTTT
CDR3aa: CASSLSRDRQAFF

j_gene: TRBJ2-7
v_gene: TRBV12-3/TRBV12-4
abundance: many
d_gene: TRBD2
CDR3nt: TGTGCCAGCACCTCGTGGGCGGGAGGGCCTTACGAGCAGTACTTC
CDR3aa: CASTSWAGGPYEQYF

j_gene: TRBJ1-4
v_gene: TRBV7-2
abundance: many
d_gene: .
CDR3nt: TGTGCCAGCAGCTTGATGTTTAATGAAAAACTGTTTTTT
CDR3aa: CASSLMFNEKLFF

j_gene: TRBJ2-5
v_gene: TRBV5-1
abundance: many
d_gene: .
CDR3nt: TGCGCCAGCAGTGTAGGAAAAGAGACCCAGTACTTC
CDR3aa: CASSVGKETQYF

j_gene: TRBJ1-3
v_gene: TRBV20-1
abundance: many
d_gene: .
CDR3nt: TGCAGTGCTAGTAGATCATCCGGAAACACCATATATTTT
CDR3aa: CSASRSSGNTIYF

j_gene: TRBJ2-3
v_gene: TRBV7-9
abundance: many
d_gene: .
CDR3nt: TGTGCCAGCAGCTTAGCGCTCCCAGCGTGGGCAGATACGCAGTATTTT
CDR3aa: CASSLALPAWADTQYF

j_gene: TRBJ1-5
v_gene: TRBV12-3/TRBV12-4
abundance: .
d_gene: .
CDR3nt: TGTGCCAGCAGTTTAAGCGACAGTAACAATCAGCCCCAGCATTTT
CDR3aa: CASSLSDSNNQPQHF

j_gene: TRBJ2-1
v_gene: TRBV20-1
abundance: few
d_gene: .
CDR3nt: TGCAGTGCAACCCAGGATTTTTGGGCTAAGGAACGGTTCTTC
CDR3aa: CSATQDFWAKERFF

j_gene: TRBJ2-1
v_gene: TRBV5-1
abundance: many
d_gene: .
CDR3nt: TGCGCCAGCCGAGGATTGAGGGGCTCCTACAATGAGCAGTTCTTC
CDR3aa: CASRGLRGSYNEQFF

j_gene: TRBJ2-1
v_gene: TRBV28
abundance: .
d_gene: .
CDR3nt: TGTGCCAGCAGTTTGGATACTAGGTACAATGAGCAGTTCTTC
CDR3aa: CASSLDTRYNEQFF

j_gene: TRBJ2-2
v_gene: TRBV4-1
abundance: many
d_gene: .
CDR3nt: TGCGCCAGCAGCCAAGTAGAGGGGTCCGGGGAGCTGTTTTTT
CDR3aa: CASSQVEGSGELFF

j_gene: TRBJ2-4
v_gene: TRBV28
abundance: many
d_gene: .
CDR3nt: TGTGCCAGCAGTTTCCGGCAGGACAAAAACATTCAGTACTTC
CDR3aa: CASSFRQDKNIQYF

j_gene: TRBJ1-1
v_gene: TRBV27
abundance: many
d_gene: TRBD1
CDR3nt: TGTGCCAGCAGTCAAAACAGGGGGCGGGGGGCTTTCTTT
CDR3aa: CASSQNRGRGAFF

j_gene: TRBJ2-1
v_gene: TRBV27
abundance: many
d_gene: .
CDR3nt: TGTGCCAGCAGTTTCACGTCGGGGGTGGCCTACAATGAGCAGTTCTTC
CDR3aa: CASSFTSGVAYNEQFF

j_gene: TRBJ2-1
v_gene: TRBV27
abundance: few
d_gene: .
CDR3nt: TGTGCCAGCAGTCTATTCTTTGAAACCCTCCGGGGCAATGAGCAGTTCTTC
CDR3aa: CASSLFFETLRGNEQFF

j_gene: TRBJ2-3
v_gene: TRBV20-1
abundance: many
d_gene: TRBD2
CDR3nt: TGCAGTGCAGGGACTAGCGGGGCCCCGGATACGCAGTATTTT
CDR3aa: CSAGTSGAPDTQYF

j_gene: TRBJ2-2
v_gene: TRBV11-2
abundance: once
d_gene: .
CDR3nt: TGTGCCAGCGCCGCTGAAGTCACCGGGGAGCTGTTTTTT
CDR3aa: CASAAEVTGELFF